The clone carrying this T cell receptor beta chain was observed a handful of times. Antigen unknown. This record comes from a study of post-analysis software for immune sequencing data. Study-wide background: Disease trajectories encompassed relapsing-remitting, secondary progressive and progressive-relapsing multiple sclerosis. Study results and limitations: Included in a set of four or five TRBV segments more frequent in patients than controls were TRBV5-6, TRBV5-1 and TRBV20-1.

Germline CDR1 reads LGHNA; CDR2 reads YNFKEQ. V gave up 1 base and J gave up 2 bases; unmatched junction bases: 3. The CDR3 has 18 amino acids. Unique molecular identifiers were built into the TCR beta cDNA libraries. When about 1 to 11 million T cells were used, they gave about 540,000 cDNA molecules. TCRdb analysed the PCR reads with MiXCR anew, one entry per CDR3 protein. Of 650,000 to 850,000 distinct CDR3 sequences listed, just over 45% are singletons. The chain combines TRBV4-2 with TRBJ2-1; 15 bases are shared with TRBD2. Sequencing was carried out using blood. This TCR was recovered from a girl between 10 and 17 years old with multiple sclerosis. CDR3 in amino acids: CASSQGTSGRATYNEQFF. The CDR3, as DNA: TGTGCCAGCAGCCAAGGGACTAGCGGGAGGGCGACCTACAATGAGCAGTTCTTC.